One sample yielded the 30 T cell receptor beta chains listed below, sequenced in a study of T cells of healthy individuals. From the 5' RACE reads, TCRdb called clonotypes with MiXCR, one entry per CDR3 protein. The sample lists about 96,000 distinct CDR3 sequences, roughly a sixth occurring once. The receptors stem from a human donor in good health.

This clonotype was counted at least ten times. The V call is TRBV7-2, the J call TRBJ1-2; D remains unclear. This CDR3 spans 13 amino acids. V was clipped by 4 bases and J by 6 bases, with 12 bases between them. Germline CDR1 reads SGHTA; CDR2 reads FQGNSA. In nucleotides, the CDR3 is TGTGCCAGCAGCTCCTACATGGTAGATGGCTACACCTTC. Its protein is CASSSYMVDGYTF.

This clonotype was seen only a few times. V gene TRBV20-1 combines with J gene TRBJ2-1; D is ambiguous. V dropped 3 bases and J dropped 7 bases, with 4 bases sitting between them. From germline, CDR1 is DFQATT and CDR2 SNEGSKA (reference sequence). This CDR3 is built from 10 residues. CDR3 sequence (DNA): TGCAGTGCTAGCCATAATGAGCAGTTCTTC. This codes for CSASHNEQFF.

This clonotype showed up just a few times. V gene TRBV4-3 combines with J gene TRBJ2-7; possibly TRBD1 or TRBD2 for D (5 bases each). The CDR3 loop spans 16 amino acids. Trimming shortened V by 0 bases and J by 2 bases, and 14 bases separated the two germline ends. The germline V gene encodes CDR1 LGHNA and CDR2 YSLEER. The CDR3 nucleotides read TGCGCCAGCAGCCAAGATTGGGGGAGTCTGACCTACGAGCAGTACTTC. Translating gives CASSQDWGSLTYEQYF.

CDR3 in amino acids: CASSRGGDSDQPQHF. For the CDR3, the DNA is TGCGCCAGCAGCCGGGGGGGAGACAGCGATCAGCCCCAGCATTTT. J is TRBJ1-5 and V is TRBV4-1; possibly TRBD1 for D (5 bases). V dropped 4 bases and J dropped 5 bases, with 15 bases sitting between them. CDR3 length: 15 amino acids. Germline lookup yields CDR1 MGHRA and CDR2 YSYEKL.

In its sample, this clonotype is medium-sized (0.01 to 0.1%). The gene calls are TRBV5-1 and TRBJ2-2; D is ambiguous. CDR1 and CDR2 (germline): SGHRS, YFSETQ. The V and J ends lost 0 bases and 5 bases respectively, with 11 bases between them. The CDR3 is 15 amino acids. The CDR3 reads CASSLGSVGTGELFF. The CDR3 nucleotides read TGCGCCAGCAGCTTGGGCTCGGTTGGGACCGGGGAGCTGTTTTTT.

This clonotype has more than one count but fewer than ten. The J gene is TRBJ2-7, the V gene TRBV27, with a weak D call TRBD1 (6 bases). The CDR3 contains 14 residues. Germline lookup yields CDR1 MNHEY and CDR2 SMNVEV (reference sequence). V lost 3 bases and J lost 7, with 16 bases in between. The CDR3 spells CASSFGRAQGEQYF. In nucleotides, the CDR3 is TGTGCCAGCAGTTTCGGCAGAGCTCAGGGGGAGCAGTACTTC.

This clonotype has more than one count but fewer than ten. The chain combines TRBV7-3 with TRBJ1-5; 7 bases fit TRBD1. The V and J ends lost 2 bases and 4 bases, in that order; junction bases with no gene match: 5. Germline V gene sequence: CDR1 SGHTA, CDR2 FQGTGA. The CDR3 runs 15 residues. The CDR3, as DNA: TGTGCCAGCAGCTTAGAGACAGGGCAAAATCAGCCCCAGCATTTT. This translates into CASSLETGQNQPQHF.

This clonotype came up a few times. This chain joins TRBV7-2 and TRBJ1-5; D call uncertain. Trimming took 5 bases from V and 4 from J, leaving 9 bases between them. The V gene's germline CDR1 is SGHTA and CDR2 FQGNSA. The CDR3 sequence is 13 residues long. The CDR3 bases are TGTGCCAGCAGCCCCAGTAGGAATCAGCCCCAGCATTTT. Its translation is CASSPSRNQPQHF.

The chain has TRBV7-3 and TRBJ2-3, with D uncertain. Trimming stripped 1 base from V and 0 bases from J, with 5 bases between. CDR1 and CDR2 (germline): SGHTA, FQGTGA. The CDR3 covers 14 residues. The CDR3 DNA sequence: TGTGCCAGCAGCTTAATGGGCAGCACAGATACGCAGTATTTT. Its translation: CASSLMGSTDTQYF.

The chain links TRBV10-3 to TRBJ2-2; no reliable D call. The germline gives CDR1 ENHRY, CDR2 SYGVKD. The V end lost 0 bases, the J end lost 5 bases, and 13 bases lay between the germline ends. This CDR3 has 16 residues. Written as DNA, the CDR3 is TGTGCCATCAGTGAGTCTAACGCAGGAGCGACCGGGGAGCTGTTTTTT. It codes for CAISESNAGATGELFF.

This clonotype was observed many times. CDR3 protein: CASSKDSREIYEQYF. The CDR3 nucleotides read TGTGCCAGCAGTAAAGACAGCAGGGAGATCTACGAGCAGTACTTC. The V and J genes are TRBV27 and TRBJ2-7; D is possibly TRBD1 or TRBD2 (5 bases each). The V gene lost 5 bases and the J gene lost 3 bases, with 17 bases spanning the gap. The CDR3 length is 15 residues. CDR1 is MNHEY, CDR2 SMNVEV, per germline (reference sequence).

The chain recombines TRBV20-1 with TRBJ2-1; 9 bases are shared with TRBD2. The germline V gene has CDR1 DFQATT and CDR2 SNEGSKA (reference sequence). With V trimmed by 1 base and J by 2 bases, 6 bases remained unmatched. The CDR3 runs 16 residues. DNA of the CDR3: TGCAGTGCTAGAGGAGAAGGGACTAGCCCCTACAATGAGCAGTTCTTC. Its protein is CSARGEGTSPYNEQFF.

The rearrangement joins TRBV2 to TRBJ1-1; the D is unclear. In germline, CDR1 is SNHLY, CDR2 FYNNEI. V lost 7 bases to trimming and J lost 0 bases, with 9 bases between them. The CDR3 contains 13 residues. CDR3 nucleotides: TGTGCCAGCAATCAGGAAATGAACACTGAAGCTTTCTTT. Its protein product is CASNQEMNTEAFF. Full variable domain (remainder filled in from reference TRBV2 and TRBJ1-1): EPEVTQTPSHQVTQMGQEVILRCVPISNHLYFYWYRQILGQKVEFLVSFYNNEISEKSEIFDDQFSVERPDGSNFTLKIRSTKLEDSAMYFCASNQEMNTEAFFGQGTRLTVV.

This clonotype was recorded at least ten times. This chain links TRBV9 with TRBJ1-5; 8 bases align to TRBD1. Trimming at V came to 3 bases and at J to 6 bases, leaving 5 bases not matched to a gene. CDR3 length equals 14 residues. Germline CDR1 and CDR2: SGDLS and YYNGEE. The CDR3 protein is CASSAGQGGQPQHF. CDR3 sequence (DNA): TGTGCCAGCAGCGCCGGACAGGGCGGTCAGCCCCAGCATTTT.

This clonotype was counted between two and nine times. The V call is TRBV28, the J call TRBJ1-2; D is possibly TRBD1 (6 bases). Germline V lookup: CDR1 MDHEN, CDR2 SYDVKM. Trimming removed 7 bases from V and 12 bases from J, with 15 bases in between. The CDR3 sequence is 11 residues long. The CDR3 DNA reads TGTGCCAGCACTGACAGGACCGGACACACCTTC. The encoded protein is CASTDRTGHTF.

V and J are TRBV5-6 and TRBJ2-1; 10 bases fit TRBD2. V dropped 2 bases and J dropped 10; count of bases not matched to a gene: 6. The germline gives CDR1 SGHDT, CDR2 YYEEEE. The CDR3 contains 14 residues. The CDR3 nucleotides read TGTGCCAGCAGCTTCACTAGCGGGGTTGGGGAGCAGTTCTTC. Encoded protein: CASSFTSGVGEQFF.

V is TRBV9 and J is TRBJ1-2; D remains unclear. Germline V gene sequence: CDR1 SGDLS, CDR2 YYNGEE. The CDR3 is 16 residues long. The ends were cut back, 0 bases at V and 8 bases at J, with 20 bases in the middle. The CDR3 reads CASSVDWAGPVNGYTF. CDR3 DNA: TGTGCCAGCAGCGTAGATTGGGCGGGCCCGGTTAACGGCTACACCTTC.

This clonotype was observed many times. The gene calls are TRBV20-1 and TRBJ2-7; 8 bases match TRBD2. With V trimmed by 6 bases and J by 2 bases, 12 bases remained unmatched. CDR1 is DFQATT and CDR2 is SNEGSKA in the germline V gene (reference sequence). The CDR3 is 15 amino acids. This CDR3 reads CSASGTSELTYEQYF. The CDR3 DNA follows: TGCAGTGCAAGCGGGACTAGTGAACTGACCTACGAGCAGTACTTC.

This clonotype was seen a single time. CDR3 loop: CASSPPSGTQYF. As DNA, the CDR3 is TGTGCCAGCAGCCCCCCTAGCGGGACCCAGTACTTC. J is TRBJ2-5 and V is TRBV7-9; 7 bases fit TRBD2. V shed 5 bases, J shed 7 bases, and the junction held 4 bases outside the gene matches. The CDR3 has 12 amino acids. In germline, CDR1 is SEHNR, CDR2 FQNEAQ (reference sequence). Variable domain in full (rest from reference TRBV7-9 and TRBJ2-5): DTGVSQNPRHKITKRGQNVTFRCDPISEHNRLYWYRQTLGQGPEFLTYFQNEAQLEKSRLLSDRFSAERPKGSFSTLEIQRTEQGDSAMYLCASSPPSGTQYFGPGTRLLVL.

J is TRBJ2-3 and V is TRBV5-1; TRBD2 matches at 7 bases. The V and J ends lost 4 bases and 0 bases, in that order; junction bases with no gene match: 8. CDR1 is SGHRS and CDR2 is YFSETQ in the germline V gene. The CDR3 extends over 16 amino acids. The CDR3 DNA reads TGCGCCAGCAGCCCCGGGGACTACCTTAGCACAGATACGCAGTATTTT. It is translated as CASSPGDYLSTDTQYF.

The rearrangement joins TRBV5-6 to TRBJ1-3; D not resolved. The CDR3 is 13 amino acids. The V end was cut by 2 bases, the J end by 2 bases, with 5 bases between. Germline V gene lookup returns CDR1 SGHDT and CDR2 YYEEEE. In nucleotides, the CDR3 is TGTGCCAGCAGCTTTTGGACTGGAAACACCATATATTTT. Translated, it gives CASSFWTGNTIYF.

This clonotype was recorded a few times. The CDR3 DNA is TGTGCCAGCAGTCCGCAGACCGGGGAGCTGTTTTTT. Translated, it gives CASSPQTGELFF. The chain is built from TRBV27 and TRBJ2-2; D is undetermined. CDR1 and CDR2 (germline): MNHEY, SMNVEV (reference sequence). The germline V and J ends were trimmed by 5 bases and 5 bases, with 6 bases remaining between them. The CDR3 contains 12 residues.

This clonotype has just a few counts. The rearrangement uses TRBV12-3 or TRBV12-4 and TRBJ1-5; 7 bases are a match to TRBD1. The length of the CDR3 is 14 residues. With 4 bases clipped from V and 3 bases from J, the junction kept 3 bases outside the gene matches. In DNA form, the CDR3 reads TGTGCCAGCAGTTGGACAGGCTCCAATCAGCCCCAGCATTTT. It is translated as CASSWTGSNQPQHF.

The table lists this clonotype with a few counts. The chain combines TRBV7-6 with TRBJ2-7, with D possibly matching TRBD1 (6 bases). The CDR3 is 13 residues long. Germline CDR1 reads SGHVS; CDR2 reads FNYEAQ. Trimming removed 5 bases at V and 4 bases at J, with 12 bases between. For the CDR3, the DNA is TGTGCCAGCAGCCGAGTGACAGGTTACGAGCAGTACTTC. Translated: CASSRVTGYEQYF.

This chain links TRBV24-1 with TRBJ1-1; no clear D. Trimming took 3 bases from V and 1 from J, leaving 8 bases between them. The CDR3 sequence is 14 residues long. Germline CDR1 is KGHDR and CDR2 is SFDVKD. The CDR3 reads CATSDGFGNTEAFF. The CDR3 coding sequence is TGTGCCACCAGTGATGGTTTCGGGAACACTGAAGCTTTCTTT.

This clonotype was picked up many times. The genes are TRBV7-7 and TRBJ2-7; D unresolved. The CDR3 is 13 residues long. CDR1 SSHAT and CDR2 FNYEAQ come from the germline V gene (reference sequence). V was clipped by 5 bases and J by 7 bases, with 15 bases between them. CDR3 sequence (DNA): TGTGCCAGCAGCCCACAACAAGGAGCGGAGCAGTACTTC. As protein: CASSPQQGAEQYF. The entire variable domain, with the rest obtained from reference TRBV7-7 and TRBJ2-7, is as follows: GAGVSQSPRYKVTKRGQDVTLRCDPISSHATLYWYQQALGQGPEFLTYFNYEAQPDKSGLPSDRFSAERPEGSISTLTIQRTEQRDSAMYRCASSPQQGAEQYFGPGTRLTVT.

The table lists this clonotype with many counts. This chain uses TRBV5-4 with TRBJ2-3, with 10 positions matching TRBD1. The CDR3 is 15 amino acids. V shed 4 bases and J 4 bases; nucleotides not matched to a gene: 6. Germline V gene sequence: CDR1 SGHNT, CDR2 YYREEE (reference sequence). The CDR3 coding sequence is TGTGCCAGCAGCACCGGACAGGGGGTGTCAGATACGCAGTATTTT. It yields the protein CASSTGQGVSDTQYF.

This clonotype was seen a few times. The V gene is TRBV28, the J gene TRBJ1-4; D gene unclear. The CDR3 covers 14 residues. In germline, CDR1 is MDHEN, CDR2 SYDVKM. V was cut by 6 bases and J by 3 bases, with 11 bases left in between. The CDR3 DNA reads as TGTGCCAGCAGCGCGACGGTCTCTAATGAAAAACTGTTTTTT. Amino acids: CASSATVSNEKLFF.

The V call is TRBV27, the J call TRBJ1-2, with D possibly being TRBD1 (5 bases). The CDR3 contains 14 residues. V shed 6 bases and J shed 5 bases, with 16 bases lying between them. Germline CDR1 MNHEY, CDR2 SMNVEV (reference sequence). The CDR3, as DNA: TGTGCCAGCAGCTCCCGTTTCAGGGAGTATGGCTACACCTTC. Its protein is CASSSRFREYGYTF.

This clonotype came up a few times. The chain uses TRBV4-2 and TRBJ2-2; no clear D. The V end lost 0 bases, the J end lost 6 bases, and 8 bases lay between the germline ends. Per germline, CDR1 LGHNA and CDR2 YNFKEQ. The CDR3 loop spans 14 amino acids. The CDR3 reads CASSQDRTAGELFF. The CDR3, as DNA: TGTGCCAGCAGCCAAGATAGGACCGCCGGGGAGCTGTTTTTT.